This T cell receptor beta chain was sequenced in a study of blood T cells in healthy people across ages. Only a few counts were recorded for this clonotype. Using a J-beta primer mix together with a sample-barcoded 5' primer, a second PCR was run for roughly 6 to 11 cycles. TCRdb passed the 5' RACE reads through MiXCR, listing each CDR3 protein once. The table includes fewer than 800,000 distinct CDR3 sequences, 20% to 25% detected once. Looked up from germline, CDR1 is LGHDT and CDR2 is YNNKEL (reference sequence). V was pared by 7 bases and J by 4 bases, with 10 bases of the junction left unmatched. The CDR3 runs to 15 residues. These same records also appear under a second study, on T cells of mothers and their children.

The sequence came from a boy aged 5-17 years in good health. Sequencing was done on a sample of blood. V is TRBV3-1 and J is TRBJ1-2, with 9 bases matching TRBD1. The CDR3 sequence is CASTLTGGDVYGYTF. CDR3 sequence (DNA): TGTGCCAGCACCCTGACAGGGGGGGACGTCTATGGCTACACCTTC.